These 4 T cell receptor beta chains share one sample of origin, sequenced in a study of blood T cell repertoires in COVID-19. Produced via immunoSEQ multiplex PCR; TCRdb's table is partial and in-frame only. Of around 300,000 clones in the sample, about 89% are singletons; the top ten hold about 1.7%. Sequencing used PBMCs or T cells enriched from blood (not recorded which). These receptors were obtained from a woman in her thirties or forties who had recovered from COVID-19.

The rearrangement uses TRBV5-1 and TRBJ1-2; possibly TRBD1 for D (5 bases). This CDR3 is built from 14 residues. Germline CDR1 is SGHRS and CDR2 is YFSETQ. V lost 5 bases and J 4 bases, leaving 15 bases between the germline ends. The CDR3 DNA reads TGCGCCAGCAGGTTCGAGACAGTCACCTATGGCTACACCTTC. Translated: CASRFETVTYGYTF.

The V and J genes are TRBV9 and TRBJ1-5; 9 nucleotides line up with TRBD1. Germline values: CDR1 SGDLS, CDR2 YYNGEE. This CDR3 spans 14 amino acids. The V segment lost 3 bases and the J segment 7 bases; nucleotides outside the gene matches: 5. Here the CDR3 reads CASSEGQGQQPQHF. The CDR3 DNA reads TGTGCCAGCAGCGAGGGACAGGGCCAACAGCCCCAGCATTTT.

This clone was counted only a few times. This chain links TRBV7-9 with TRBJ2-1; 7 bases fit TRBD1. Germline trimming cut 5 bases from V and 8 bases from J; bases unmatched to any gene: 9. The germline V gene has CDR1 SEHNR and CDR2 FQNEAQ (reference sequence). The CDR3 is made up of 14 amino acids. CDR3 DNA sequence: TGTGCCAGCAGCCGATCGACAGGGCGGGATGAGCAGTTCTTC. It yields the protein CASSRSTGRDEQFF.

This clone was recorded once. V and J are TRBV5-1 and TRBJ1-2; D may be TRBD1 (5 bases). Germline V gives CDR1 SGHRS, CDR2 YFSETQ. The length of the CDR3 is 15 residues. Trimming took 0 bases from V and 2 from J, leaving 11 bases between them. Written as DNA, the CDR3 is TGCGCCAGCAGCTTGGCTGGGGGGAACAACTATGGCTACACCTTC. Protein product: CASSLAGGNNYGYTF. The complete variable domain, with remaining parts taken from reference TRBV5-1 and TRBJ1-2, reads KAGVTQTPRYLIKTRGQQVTLSCSPISGHRSVSWYQQTPGQGLQFLFEYFSETQRNKGNFPGRFSGRQFSNSRSEMNVSTLELGDSALYLCASSLAGGNNYGYTFGSGTRLTVV.